The T cell receptor beta chain under discussion was sequenced for a study of spatial heterogeneity in lung cancer. Study in general: Within raw reads, each unique TCR and UMI combination appeared on average more than ten times. Study outcomes and limitations: Ubiquitous expanded tumor TCRs were seen in blood more at resection than at follow-up.

Time point noted: sample taken at primary tumor resection. Sequencing of whole RNA from tumor, nontumor lung or frozen PBMC involved no sorting. The donors, approximately 66 patients with untreated early-stage non-small cell lung cancer, provided the samples. Single TCR cDNA molecules each had their own unique molecular identifier. Each CDR3 protein gets one entry after TCRdb re-called the 5' RACE reads with MiXCR. The profile shows roughly 10,000 distinct CDR3 sequences, 6.3% of them singletons. Worth noting for this clonotype: Its antigen is unknown. The DNA is omitted, as the CDR3 cannot be located on it reliably, and the CDR3 follows TCRdb's listing. This beta chain is a stray sequence in a library constructed for alpha chains; its clone size is not meaningful.

Germline CDR1 reads ENHRY; CDR2 reads SYGVKD. The CDR3 is 12 amino acids long, termini counted. The clonotype comes from a male donor with early-stage non-small cell lung cancer. The chain has TRBV10-3 and TRBJ2-7; the table names TRBD1, a call not compared with the DNA. Sample: PBMCs, taken at surgery. The CDR3 loop reads CAISPFGAGQYF.